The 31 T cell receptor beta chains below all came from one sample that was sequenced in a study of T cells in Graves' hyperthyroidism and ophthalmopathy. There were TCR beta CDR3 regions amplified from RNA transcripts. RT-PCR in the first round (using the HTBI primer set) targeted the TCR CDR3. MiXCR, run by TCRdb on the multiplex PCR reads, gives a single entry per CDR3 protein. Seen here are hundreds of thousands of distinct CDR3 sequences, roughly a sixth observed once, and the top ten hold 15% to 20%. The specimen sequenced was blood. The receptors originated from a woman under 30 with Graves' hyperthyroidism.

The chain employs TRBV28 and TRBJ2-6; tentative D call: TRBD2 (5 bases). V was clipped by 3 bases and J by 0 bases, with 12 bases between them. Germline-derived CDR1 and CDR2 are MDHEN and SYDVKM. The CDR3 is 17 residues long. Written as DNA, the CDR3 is TGTGCCAGCAGTTTGACTACCCTTATCTCTGGGGCCAACGTCCTGACTTTC. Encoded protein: CASSLTTLISGANVLTF.

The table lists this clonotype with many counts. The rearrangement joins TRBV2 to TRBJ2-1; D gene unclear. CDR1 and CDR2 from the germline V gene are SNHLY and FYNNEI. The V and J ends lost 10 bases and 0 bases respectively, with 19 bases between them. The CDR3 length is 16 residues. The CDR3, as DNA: TGTGCCACACGAAATTCCCTGGCGATCTCCTACAATGAGCAGTTCTTC. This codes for CATRNSLAISYNEQFF.

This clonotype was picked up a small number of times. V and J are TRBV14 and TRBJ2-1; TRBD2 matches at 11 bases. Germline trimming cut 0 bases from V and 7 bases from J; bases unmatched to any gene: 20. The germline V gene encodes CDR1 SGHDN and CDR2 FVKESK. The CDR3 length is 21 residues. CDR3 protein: CASSQDPYRVLLAGGPNEQFF. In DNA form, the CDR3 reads TGTGCCAGCAGCCAAGATCCCTACAGGGTCCTGTTAGCGGGAGGGCCGAATGAGCAGTTCTTC.

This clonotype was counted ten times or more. This chain's CDR3 is CASSLTTGTNSEQYF. The CDR3 coding sequence is TGTGCCAGCAGCTTAACTACGGGGACAAATAGCGAGCAGTACTTC. The chain carries TRBV7-9 and TRBJ2-7; weak D call: TRBD1 (6 bases). The V end was cut by 2 bases, the J end by 6 bases, with 17 bases between. The V gene's germline CDR1 is SEHNR and CDR2 FQNEAQ (reference sequence). The CDR3 runs 15 residues.

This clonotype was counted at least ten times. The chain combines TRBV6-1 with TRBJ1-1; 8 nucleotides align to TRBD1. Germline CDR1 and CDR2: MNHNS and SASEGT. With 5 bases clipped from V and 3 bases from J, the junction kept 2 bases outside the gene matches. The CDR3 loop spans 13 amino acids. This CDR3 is CASSLTGDTEAFF. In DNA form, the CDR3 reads TGTGCCAGCAGTTTGACAGGGGACACTGAAGCTTTCTTT.

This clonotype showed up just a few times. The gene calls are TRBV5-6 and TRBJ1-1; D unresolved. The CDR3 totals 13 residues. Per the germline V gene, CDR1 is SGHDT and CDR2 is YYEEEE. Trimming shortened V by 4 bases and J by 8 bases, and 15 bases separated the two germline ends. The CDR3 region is CASSRPVLTEAFF. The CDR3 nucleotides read TGTGCCAGCAGCCGACCCGTACTGACGGAAGCTTTCTTT.

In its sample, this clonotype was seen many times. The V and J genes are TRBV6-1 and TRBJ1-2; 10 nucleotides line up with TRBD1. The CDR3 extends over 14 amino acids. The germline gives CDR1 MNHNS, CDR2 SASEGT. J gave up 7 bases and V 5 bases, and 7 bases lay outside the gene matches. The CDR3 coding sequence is TGTGCCAGCAGTCCTTCGGGACAGGGGTTTGGCTACACCTTC. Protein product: CASSPSGQGFGYTF.

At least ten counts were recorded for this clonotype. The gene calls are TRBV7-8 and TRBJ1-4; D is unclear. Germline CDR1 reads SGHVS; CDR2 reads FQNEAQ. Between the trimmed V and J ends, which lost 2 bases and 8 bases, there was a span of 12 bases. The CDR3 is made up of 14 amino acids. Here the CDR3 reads CASSLYPVGEKLFF. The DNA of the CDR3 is TGTGCCAGCAGCTTATACCCAGTGGGCGAAAAACTGTTTTTT.

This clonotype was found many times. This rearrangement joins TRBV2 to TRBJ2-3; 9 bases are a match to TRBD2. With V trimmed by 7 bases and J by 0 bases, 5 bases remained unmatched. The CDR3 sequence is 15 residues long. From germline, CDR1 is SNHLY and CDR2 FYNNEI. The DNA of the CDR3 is TGTGCCAGCACAGCGGCGGGAGGGAGCACAGATACGCAGTATTTT. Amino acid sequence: CASTAAGGSTDTQYF.

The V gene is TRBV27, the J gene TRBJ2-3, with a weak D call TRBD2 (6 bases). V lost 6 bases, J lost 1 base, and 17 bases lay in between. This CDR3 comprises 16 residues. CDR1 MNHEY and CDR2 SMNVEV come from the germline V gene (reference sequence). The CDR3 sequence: CASSHLIGRGTDTQYF. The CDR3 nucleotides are TGTGCCAGCAGCCACCTAATCGGGAGAGGCACAGATACGCAGTATTTT.

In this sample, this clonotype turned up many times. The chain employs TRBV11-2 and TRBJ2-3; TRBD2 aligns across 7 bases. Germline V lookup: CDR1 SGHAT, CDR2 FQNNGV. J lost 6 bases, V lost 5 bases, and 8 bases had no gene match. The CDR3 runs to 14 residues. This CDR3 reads CASSQPTSVDTQYF. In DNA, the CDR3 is TGTGCCAGCAGCCAGCCTACTAGCGTCGATACGCAGTATTTT.

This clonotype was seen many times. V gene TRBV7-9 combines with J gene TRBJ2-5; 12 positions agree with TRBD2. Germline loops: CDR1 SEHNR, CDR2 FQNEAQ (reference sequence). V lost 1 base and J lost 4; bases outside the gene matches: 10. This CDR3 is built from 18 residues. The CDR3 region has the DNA TGTGCCAGCAGCTTAGAAAGAATGGCTAGCGGGAGGGGAGAGACCCAGTACTTC. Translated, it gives CASSLERMASGRGETQYF.

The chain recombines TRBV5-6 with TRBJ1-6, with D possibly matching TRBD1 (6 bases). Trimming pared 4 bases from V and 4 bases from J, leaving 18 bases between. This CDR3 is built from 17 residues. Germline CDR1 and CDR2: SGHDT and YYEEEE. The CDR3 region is CASSADTGWPYNSPLHF. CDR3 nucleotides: TGTGCCAGCAGCGCTGATACAGGGTGGCCTTATAATTCACCCCTCCACTTT.

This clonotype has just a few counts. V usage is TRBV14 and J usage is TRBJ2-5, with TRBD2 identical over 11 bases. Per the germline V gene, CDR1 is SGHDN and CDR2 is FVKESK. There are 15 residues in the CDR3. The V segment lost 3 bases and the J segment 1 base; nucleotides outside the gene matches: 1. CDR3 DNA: TGTGCCAGCAGCCAGGGACTAGCGGTCCAAGAGACCCAGTACTTC. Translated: CASSQGLAVQETQYF.

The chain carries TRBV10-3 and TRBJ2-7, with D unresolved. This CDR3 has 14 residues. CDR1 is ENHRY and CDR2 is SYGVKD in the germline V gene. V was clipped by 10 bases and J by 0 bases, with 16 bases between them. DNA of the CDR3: TGTGCCACGCAGCCCGTAAGACTCTCCTACGAGCAGTACTTC. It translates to CATQPVRLSYEQYF.

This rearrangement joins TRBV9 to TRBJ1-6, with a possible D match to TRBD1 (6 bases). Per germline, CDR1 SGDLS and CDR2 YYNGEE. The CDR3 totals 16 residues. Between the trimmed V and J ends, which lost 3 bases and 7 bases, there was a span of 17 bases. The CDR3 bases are TGTGCCAGCAGCGCCTCACAGGGATTGGGAAATTCACCCCTCCACTTT. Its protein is CASSASQGLGNSPLHF.

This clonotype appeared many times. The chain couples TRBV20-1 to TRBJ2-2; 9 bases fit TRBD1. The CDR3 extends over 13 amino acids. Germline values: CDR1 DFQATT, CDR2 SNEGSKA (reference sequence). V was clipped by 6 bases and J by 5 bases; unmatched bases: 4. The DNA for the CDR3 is TGCAGTGCCACGACAGGGGGAACCGGGGAGCTGTTTTTT. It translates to CSATTGGTGELFF.

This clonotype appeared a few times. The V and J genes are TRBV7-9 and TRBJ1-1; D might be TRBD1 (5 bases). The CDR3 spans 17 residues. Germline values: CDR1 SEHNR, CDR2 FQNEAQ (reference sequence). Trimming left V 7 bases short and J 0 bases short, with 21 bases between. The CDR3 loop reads CASNHQRGRSVNTEAFF. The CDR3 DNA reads TGTGCCAGCAACCACCAACGGGGCAGATCTGTGAACACTGAAGCTTTCTTT. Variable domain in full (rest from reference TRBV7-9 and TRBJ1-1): DTGVSQNPRHKITKRGQNVTFRCDPISEHNRLYWYRQTLGQGPEFLTYFQNEAQLEKSRLLSDRFSAERPKGSFSTLEIQRTEQGDSAMYLCASNHQRGRSVNTEAFFGQGTRLTVV.

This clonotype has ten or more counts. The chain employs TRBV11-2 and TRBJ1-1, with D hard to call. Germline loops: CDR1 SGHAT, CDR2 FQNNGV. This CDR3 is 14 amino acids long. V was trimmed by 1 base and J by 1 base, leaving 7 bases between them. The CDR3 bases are TGTGCCAGCAGCTTAGGTCCCCCGAACACTGAAGCTTTCTTT. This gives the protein CASSLGPPNTEAFF.

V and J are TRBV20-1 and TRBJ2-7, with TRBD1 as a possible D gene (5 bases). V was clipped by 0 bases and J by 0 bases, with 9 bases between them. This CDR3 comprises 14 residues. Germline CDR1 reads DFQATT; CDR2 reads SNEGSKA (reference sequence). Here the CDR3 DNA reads TGCAGTGCTAGAGATTCAGGACACTCCTACGAGCAGTACTTC. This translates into CSARDSGHSYEQYF.

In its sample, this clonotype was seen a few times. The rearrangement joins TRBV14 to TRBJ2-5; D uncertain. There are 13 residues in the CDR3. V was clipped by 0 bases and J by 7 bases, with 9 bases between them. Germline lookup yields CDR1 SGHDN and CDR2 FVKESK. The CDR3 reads CASSQDSPTTQYF. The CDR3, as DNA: TGTGCCAGCAGCCAAGATTCCCCTACGACCCAGTACTTC.

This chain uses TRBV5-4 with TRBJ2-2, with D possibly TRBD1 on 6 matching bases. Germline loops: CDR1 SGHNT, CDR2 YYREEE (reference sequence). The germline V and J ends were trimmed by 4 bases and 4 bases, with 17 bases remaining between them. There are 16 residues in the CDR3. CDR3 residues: CASSPGVSGPTGELFF. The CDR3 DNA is TGTGCCAGCAGCCCAGGGGTTTCAGGGCCCACCGGGGAGCTGTTTTTT.

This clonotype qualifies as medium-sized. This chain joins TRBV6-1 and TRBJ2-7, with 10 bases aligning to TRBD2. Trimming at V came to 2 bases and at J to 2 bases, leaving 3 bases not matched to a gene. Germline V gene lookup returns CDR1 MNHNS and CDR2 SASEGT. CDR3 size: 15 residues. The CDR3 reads CASSERLAGAYEQYF. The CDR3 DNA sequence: TGTGCCAGCAGTGAAAGGCTAGCGGGGGCCTACGAGCAGTACTTC.

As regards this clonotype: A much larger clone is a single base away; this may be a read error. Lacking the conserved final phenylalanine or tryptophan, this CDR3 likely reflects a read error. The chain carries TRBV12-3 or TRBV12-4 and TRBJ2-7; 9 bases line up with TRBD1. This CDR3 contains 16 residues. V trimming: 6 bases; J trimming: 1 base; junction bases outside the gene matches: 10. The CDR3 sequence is CASRQNPGQGSYEQYL. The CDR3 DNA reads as TGTGCCAGCAGGCAGAATCCGGGACAGGGTTCCTACGAGCAGTACCTC.

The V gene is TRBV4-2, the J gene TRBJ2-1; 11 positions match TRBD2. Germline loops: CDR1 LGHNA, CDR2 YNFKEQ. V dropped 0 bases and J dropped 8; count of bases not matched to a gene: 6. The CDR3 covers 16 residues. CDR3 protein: CASSQETSGSVHEQFF. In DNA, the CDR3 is TGTGCCAGCAGCCAAGAAACTAGCGGGAGTGTTCATGAGCAGTTCTTC.

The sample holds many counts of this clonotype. The CDR3 DNA reads as TGTGCCAGCAGCTTATATGGACAGTCTGAGCAGTTCTTC. Translated, it gives CASSLYGQSEQFF. The chain has TRBV11-3 and TRBJ2-1; TRBD1 is a possible D gene (6 bases). With 2 bases removed from V and 9 bases from J, the gap between germline ends came to 11 bases. The CDR3 sequence is 13 residues long. Germline CDR1 reads SGHNT; CDR2 reads YENEEA.

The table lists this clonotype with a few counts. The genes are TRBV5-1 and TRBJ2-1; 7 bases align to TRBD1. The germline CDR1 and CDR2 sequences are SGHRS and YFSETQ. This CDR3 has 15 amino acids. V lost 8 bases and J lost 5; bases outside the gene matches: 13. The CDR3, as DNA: TGCGCCAGTATGCCGGGGACAGAGCGTAACAATGAGCAGTTCTTC. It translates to CASMPGTERNNEQFF.

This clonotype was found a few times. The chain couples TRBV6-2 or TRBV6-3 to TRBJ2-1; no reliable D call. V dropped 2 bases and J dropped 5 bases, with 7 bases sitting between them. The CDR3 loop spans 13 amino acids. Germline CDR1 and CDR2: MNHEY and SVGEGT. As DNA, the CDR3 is TGTGCCAGCAGTTACGCCGGCAACAATGAGCAGTTCTTC. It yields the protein CASSYAGNNEQFF.

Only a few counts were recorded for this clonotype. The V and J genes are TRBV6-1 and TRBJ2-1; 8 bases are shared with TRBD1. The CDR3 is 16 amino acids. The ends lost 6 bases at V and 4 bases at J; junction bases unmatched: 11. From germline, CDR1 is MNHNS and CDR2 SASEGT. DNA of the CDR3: TGTGCCAGCAGCTCCGGACAGGGAATCGCTTACAATGAGCAGTTCTTC. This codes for CASSSGQGIAYNEQFF.

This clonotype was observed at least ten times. The CDR3 region has the DNA TGCAGCGTCGACGGCGTACAGGGTAACACCGGGGAGCTGTTTTTT. The encoded protein is CSVDGVQGNTGELFF. This sequence joins TRBV29-1 and TRBJ2-2, with D possibly matching TRBD1 (6 bases). V was shortened by 6 bases and J by 2 bases, with 16 bases between the two germline ends. The CDR3 runs 15 residues. In germline, CDR1 is SQVTM, CDR2 ANQGSEA.

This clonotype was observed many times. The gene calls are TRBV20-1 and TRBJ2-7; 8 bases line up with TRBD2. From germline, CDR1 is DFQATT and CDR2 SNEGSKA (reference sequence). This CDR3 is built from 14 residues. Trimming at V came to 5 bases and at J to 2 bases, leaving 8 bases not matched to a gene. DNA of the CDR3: TGCAGTGCTTTCAAACTAGCGGCTCCCTACGAGCAGTACTTC. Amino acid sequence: CSAFKLAAPYEQYF.